The rows below give T cell receptor beta chains drawn from one sample of a study of blood T cell repertoires in COVID-19. Assay used: immunoSEQ multiplex PCR; TCRdb lists only in-frame clones, some missing. The sample shows approximately 140,000 clones, roughly 80% of them seen only once. Sequenced input: peripheral blood. The receptors were gathered from a man in his sixties or seventies with acute or convalescent COVID-19. Each CDR3 is given with its conserved first and last residue. Each record gives: D gene, clone size, V gene, J gene, CDR3 DNA, CDR3 protein. D genes are given only for firm matches. Size is stated for part of the rows, as once, few or many counts, or as a class when the clone is expanded.

TRBD1	NA	TRBV19	TRBJ2-1	TGTGCCAGTAGTTCCATAAAGGGGACAGGGGGCCTAGGGTCCTACAATGAGCAGTTCTTC	CASSSIKGTGGLGSYNEQFF
TRBD2	NA	TRBV6-1	TRBJ2-7	TGTGCCAGCAGTGTTCCCTCCCCGGGGGGACGGGGGACCTACGAGCAGTACTTC	CASSVPSPGGRGTYEQYF
NA	few	TRBV3-1/TRBV3-2	TRBJ2-7	TGTGCCAGCAGCCATGGGGGGGCGCAGTACTTC	CASSHGGAQYF
NA	NA	TRBV3-1/TRBV3-2	TRBJ1-2	TGTGCCAGCAGCTCCCGGGTCTATGGCTACACCTTC	CASSSRVYGYTF
NA	NA	TRBV7-9	TRBJ1-2	TGTGCCAGCAGCTTAAATTCGGGGAGCCACTATGGCTACACCTTC	CASSLNSGSHYGYTF
TRBD1	NA	TRBV28	TRBJ1-5	TGTGCCAGCAGTTCAGGACAGGGGGGGGTGCCCCAGCATTTT	CASSSGQGGVPQHF
TRBD2	NA	TRBV20-1	TRBJ2-1	TGCAGTGTTAGTCGGTTGCTAGCGGGAATAAATGAGCAGTTCTTC	CSVSRLLAGINEQFF
NA	NA	TRBV5-1	TRBJ2-2	TGCGCCAGCAGCTTGTCCGTACTCGCGAACACCGGGGAGCTGTTTTTT	CASSLSVLANTGELFF
NA	NA	TRBV27	TRBJ1-4	TGTGCCAGCAGTTTCGGAGGCTCGAATGAAAAACTGTTTTTT	CASSFGGSNEKLFF
NA	NA	TRBV28	TRBJ2-7	TGTGCCAGCAGTTTATTTCGCCGGTCCTACGAGCAGTACTTC	CASSLFRRSYEQYF
TRBD2	once	TRBV18	TRBJ2-1	TGTGCCAGCTCACTAGCGGGAGCGACGAATGAGCAGTTCTTC	CASSLAGATNEQFF
NA	few	TRBV3-1/TRBV3-2	TRBJ1-2	TGTGCCAGCAGCCAAACAGGGCTAAACTATGGCTACACCTTC	CASSQTGLNYGYTF